Listed below are T cell receptor beta chains from one sample, sequenced in a study of blood T cell repertoires in COVID-19. The assay was immunoSEQ multiplex PCR, and TCRdb's table has in-frame clones only and misses some. The profile covers around 200,000 clones, with about 88% appearing a single time and 3% to 3.5% taken by the ten largest. The specimen was PBMCs or T cells enriched from blood (not recorded which). These receptors were collected from a woman aged 30 to 39 who had recovered from COVID-19. The CDR3 runs from the conserved cysteine through the conserved F or W. A D gene is named only where the DNA matches it firmly. The size entry is marked missing in some rows and otherwise reads once, few, many or a size class.

v_call,j_call,clone_size,d_call,cdr3_aa,cdr3_nt
TRBV3-1/TRBV3-2,TRBJ1-4,once,TRBD1,CASSYRQGASEKLFF,TGTGCCAGCAGCTACCGACAGGGGGCGTCTGAAAAACTGTTTTTT
TRBV4-2,TRBJ2-7,.,.,CASSQAVVREQYF,TGTGCCAGCAGCCAAGCCGTTGTTCGGGAGCAGTACTTC
TRBV10-3,TRBJ1-5,.,TRBD1,CAISEGDRNNQPQHF,TGTGCCATCAGTGAGGGGGACAGAAACAATCAGCCCCAGCATTTT
TRBV9,TRBJ2-5,few,TRBD2,CASSPRLAGGLETQYF,TGTGCCAGCAGCCCCAGACTAGCGGGGGGGCTGGAGACCCAGTACTTC
TRBV5-1,TRBJ1-1,.,.,CASSLGGGGTEAFF,TGCGCCAGCAGCTTAGGAGGAGGAGGCACTGAAGCTTTCTTT
TRBV5-4,TRBJ1-2,.,.,CASSGGLFYGYTF,TGTGCCAGCAGCGGAGGACTGTTCTATGGCTACACCTTC
TRBV24-1,TRBJ2-3,.,.,CATSGGRDTDTQYF,TGTGCCACCAGTGGCGGCAGGGACACAGATACGCAGTATTTT
TRBV29-1,TRBJ1-2,.,.,CSVGGGGSGYTF,TGCAGCGTTGGGGGCGGGGGCTCTGGCTACACCTTC
TRBV28,TRBJ1-2,.,TRBD1,CASSSSDDRGLGYTF,TGTGCCAGCAGCTCCTCGGATGACAGGGGGCTTGGCTACACCTTC
TRBV19,TRBJ2-1,.,TRBD2,CASSIGALAGVRNEQFF,TGTGCCAGTAGTATAGGGGCGCTAGCGGGAGTTAGGAATGAGCAGTTCTTC
TRBV5-6,TRBJ1-5,.,TRBD1,CASSLGQGFFQPQHF,TGTGCCAGCAGCCTGGGACAGGGATTTTTTCAGCCCCAGCATTTT
TRBV28,TRBJ1-2,.,.,CASSSPGENGYTF,TGTGCCAGCAGCTCCCCAGGGGAAAATGGCTACACCTTC
TRBV2,TRBJ1-2,.,.,CASSEDSDSGGYTF,TGTGCCAGCAGTGAGGACAGCGATTCGGGGGGCTACACCTTC
TRBV11-3,TRBJ2-5,.,.,CASSLGLALESSQTQYF,TGTGCCAGCAGCTTAGGACTGGCCTTAGAATCCAGCCAGACCCAGTACTTC
TRBV3-1/TRBV3-2,TRBJ2-2,.,TRBD1,CASSQTGTTGELFF,TGTGCCAGCAGCCAGACAGGGACCACCGGGGAGCTGTTTTTT
TRBV7-2,TRBJ2-1,few,.,CASSLSLSAGSYNEQFF,TGTGCCAGCAGCTTGTCTTTATCAGCAGGGTCCTACAATGAGCAGTTCTTC